The table lists the clone carrying this T cell receptor beta chain with a few counts. Its antigen is still unknown. This CDR3 has 16 residues. J lost 7 bases, V lost 2 bases, and 8 bases had no gene match. Germline CDR1 is WNHNN and CDR2 is SYGVQD (reference sequence). This sample is part of a study of T cell clonotyping in hematopoietic cell transplantation. Study outcomes and limitations: Broader posttransplant TCR repertoire diversity was predicted by graft donor and pretransplant recipient Inverse Simpson Index values.

Method: immunoSEQ multiplex PCR; TCRdb's copy keeps in-frame clones and lacks some. The sample includes 26,000 or so clones, more than 65% of them seen just once. Time point defined: recipient sample about 28 days before transplant, after cytoreduction. Recipients were bled about 28 days pretransplant and at posttransplant days 30, 100, 180. The source of this sequence is a middle-aged man with acute myeloid leukemia. Some clones in this sample may be carry-over from other donors' samples. The sequencing used peripheral blood mononuclear cells, collected before stem cell transplant. The rearrangement joins TRBV10-1 to TRBJ2-1; 10 nucleotides line up with TRBD1. DNA of the CDR3: TGCGCCAGCAGTGAGCAGCGACAGGGGGCTAGAAATGAGCAGTTCTTC. This gives the protein CASSEQRQGARNEQFF.